The TCR beta chain under discussion was sequenced for a study of shared clonotypes between healthy human individuals. CDR1 is MDHEN and CDR2 is SYDVKM in the germline V gene. The CDR3 has 15 amino acids. The junction had 5 bases not matched to a gene; V was cut back by 7 bases and J by 1 base. Repertoires were generated with immunoSEQ multiplex PCR, while TCRdb's copy carries only in-frame clones and drops some. Among roughly 2.1 million clones, 90% to 95% were seen once, and the ten largest hold 1.7%. As defined, naive CD8 cells were CD45RO-negative and positively selected for CCR7, with terminally differentiated effector memory CD45RA+ cells excluded.

This receptor was identified in a man aged 18-30 years in good health. Some clones in this sample may be carry-over from other donors' samples. Sequencing was performed on naive CD8+ T cells from PBMCs. The chain combines TRBV28 with TRBJ2-5; TRBD2 agrees at 11 bases. The CDR3 DNA follows: TGTGCCAGCATGACTAGCGGGAACTTCCAAGAGACCCAGTACTTC. It translates to CASMTSGNFQETQYF. The full variable domain, rest sourced from reference TRBV28 and TRBJ2-5, is DVKVTQSSRYLVKRTGEKVFLECVQDMDHENMFWYRQDPGLGLRLIYFSYDVKMKEKGDIPEGYSVSREKKERFSLILESASTNQTSMYLCASMTSGNFQETQYFGPGTRLLVL.